These T cell receptor beta chains were read from a single sample in a study of neurological immune-mediated disorders. TCRdb re-analysed the 5' RACE reads in MiXCR, keeping a single row per CDR3 protein. Among 66,000 or so distinct CDR3 sequences listed, roughly 5.6% were seen once. Sequencing was carried out using PBMCs. The receptors come from a woman in her 30s with multiple sclerosis. The CDR3 runs from the conserved cysteine through the conserved F or W. A D gene is named only where the DNA matches it firmly. Rows give clone size only sometimes, using once, few, many, or a class for an expanded clone.

TRBJ1-5 - TRBV12-3/TRBV12-4 12 - TGTGCCAGCGGGGATGGCAATCAGCCCCAGAATTTT CASGDGNQPQNF
TRBJ1-1 - TRBV12-3/TRBV12-4 13 - TGTGCCAGCATAAATCAGGGGACCACTGAAGCTTTCTTT CASINQGTTEAFF
TRBJ2-3 many TRBV11-2 12 - TGTGCCAGCAGCTTCCTCACAGATACGCAGTATTTT CASSFLTDTQYF
TRBJ1-6 many TRBV5-8 14 TRBD1 TGTGCCAGCAGCTTGGTCGGGACAGGCCTCCTGAGCCACTTT CASSLVGTGLLSHF
TRBJ2-1 many TRBV4-1 14 - TGCGCCAGCAACAGGGAAACCTCCTACAATGAGCAGTTCTTC CASNRETSYNEQFF
TRBJ1-3 many TRBV5-1 14 - TGCGCCAGCAGCCCCGCCGTCTCTGGAAACACCATATATTTT CASSPAVSGNTIYF
TRBJ1-3 many TRBV4-1 17 - TGCGCCAGCAGCCAGATTCCGGGACTCAACTCTGGAAACACCATATATTTT CASSQIPGLNSGNTIYF
TRBJ1-6 few TRBV5-4 14 - TGTGCCAGCAGCTTGGGGTATTCCAATTCACCCCTCCACTTT CASSLGYSNSPLHF
TRBJ1-1 many TRBV20-1 12 - TGCAGTGCTATGACGGTTAACACTGAAGCTTTCTTT CSAMTVNTEAFF
TRBJ1-2 few TRBV6-5 14 TRBD1 TGTGCCAGCAGTTATCGGGGACAGGGGGTTGGCTACACCTTC CASSYRGQGVGYTF
TRBJ2-5 - TRBV7-9 12 TRBD1 TGTGCCAGCAGCCAGACAGGGTCGACCCAGTACTTC CASSQTGSTQYF
TRBJ1-1 many TRBV5-1 15 - TGCGCCAGCAGCTTGGCCTCAGGGTGGGACACTGAAGCTTTCTTT CASSLASGWDTEAFF
TRBJ2-7 many TRBV9 15 - TGTGCCAGCAGCGTAGAGTGGATACCCCACTACGAGCAGTACTTC CASSVEWIPHYEQYF
TRBJ1-5 - TRBV16 15 - TGTGCCAGCAGCCCGACCGGGGTAATTGATCAGCCCCAGCATTTT CASSPTGVIDQPQHF
TRBJ2-1 many TRBV11-2 14 - TGTGCCAGCAGCTTTGGAGACTCCTACAATGAGCAGTTCTTC CASSFGDSYNEQFF
TRBJ2-3 few TRBV12-3/TRBV12-4 16 - TGTGCCAGCAGCCCGGCGCGAGAAATCAGCACAGATACGCAGTATTTT CASSPAREISTDTQYF
TRBJ1-2 many TRBV20-1 13 TRBD1 TGCAGTGCTTCTCGACAGGGGAACTATGGCTACACCTTC CSASRQGNYGYTF
TRBJ2-3 many TRBV20-1 14 - TGCAGTGCTCGACCCGCCCCGGCCACAGATACGCAGTATTTT CSARPAPATDTQYF
TRBJ2-3 many TRBV20-1 15 TRBD1 TGCAGTGCTAGAGATTACAGGGGGGACCGACATACGCAGTATTTT CSARDYRGDRHTQYF
TRBJ2-1 few TRBV20-1 12 TRBD2 TGCAGTGCTAAGCGGGACCTCAATGAGCAGTTCTTC CSAKRDLNEQFF
TRBJ1-2 many TRBV20-1 13 - TGCAGTGCTCCAAGCGGATTTAACTATGGCTACACCTTC CSAPSGFNYGYTF
TRBJ2-5 many TRBV20-1 16 TRBD2 TGCAGTGCTAGACGCCCTCTCGCGGGGGACCAAGAGACCCAGTACTTC CSARRPLAGDQETQYF